This entry features one TCR beta chain sequence. This CDR3 has 15 residues. Trimming cost V 4 bases and J 8 bases, with 19 bases left between them. Germline CDR1 SGHDT, CDR2 YYEEEE. Libraries were prepared by immunoSEQ multiplex PCR; TCRdb keeps only in-frame clonotypes and omits some of them. The data show some 350,000 clones, approximately 88% seen once. This entry is derived from a study of blood T cell repertoires in COVID-19. The wider study: PBMCs, B-cell-depleted T cells, or T cells provided the cDNA or gDNA that made up the material.

V usage is TRBV5-6 and J usage is TRBJ2-1, with D possibly matching TRBD2 (7 bases). Sequenced sample: PBMCs or T cells enriched from blood (not recorded which). The sequence was collected from a young man who had recovered from COVID-19. CDR3 in DNA: TGTGCCAGCAGCGCGGGATCCGGGGGGCGAGATGAGCAGTTCTTC. Translated, it gives CASSAGSGGRDEQFF.